This TCR beta chain was captured in a study of neurological immune-mediated disorders. The CDR3 totals 14 residues. CDR1 SQVTM and CDR2 ANQGSEA come from the germline V gene. Trimming removed 6 bases from V and 3 bases from J; junction bases left unmatched: 8. A total of 2 million PBMCs stored at -80 degrees C provided the unsorted libraries. TCRdb reprocessed the 5' RACE reads with MiXCR, giving one entry per CDR3 protein. The sample lists approximately 30,000 distinct CDR3 sequences, more than 20% occurring once. The V gene is TRBV29-1, the J gene TRBJ2-7, with TRBD2 identical over 10 bases. The sample comprised PBMCs. The TCR sequence derives from a woman aged 60-70 years in good health. CDR3 DNA sequence: TGCAGCGTCCAACTAGCGGGATCTTTCTACGAGCAGTACTTC. Amino acids: CSVQLAGSFYEQYF.